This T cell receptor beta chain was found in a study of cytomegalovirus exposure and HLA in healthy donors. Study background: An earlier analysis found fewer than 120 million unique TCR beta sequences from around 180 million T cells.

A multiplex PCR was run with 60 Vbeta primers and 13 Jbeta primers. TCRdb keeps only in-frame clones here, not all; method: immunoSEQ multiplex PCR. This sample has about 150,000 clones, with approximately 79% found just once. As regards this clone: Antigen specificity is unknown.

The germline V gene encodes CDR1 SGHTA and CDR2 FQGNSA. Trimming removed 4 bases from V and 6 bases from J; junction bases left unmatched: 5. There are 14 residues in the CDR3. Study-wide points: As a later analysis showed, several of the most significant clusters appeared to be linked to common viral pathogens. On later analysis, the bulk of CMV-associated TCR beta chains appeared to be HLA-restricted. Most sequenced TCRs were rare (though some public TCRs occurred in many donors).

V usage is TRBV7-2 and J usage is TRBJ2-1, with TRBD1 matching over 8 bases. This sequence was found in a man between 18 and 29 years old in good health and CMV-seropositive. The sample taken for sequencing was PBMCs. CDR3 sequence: CASSSWTGLNEQFF. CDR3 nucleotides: TGTGCCAGCAGCTCCTGGACAGGGCTCAATGAGCAGTTCTTC.